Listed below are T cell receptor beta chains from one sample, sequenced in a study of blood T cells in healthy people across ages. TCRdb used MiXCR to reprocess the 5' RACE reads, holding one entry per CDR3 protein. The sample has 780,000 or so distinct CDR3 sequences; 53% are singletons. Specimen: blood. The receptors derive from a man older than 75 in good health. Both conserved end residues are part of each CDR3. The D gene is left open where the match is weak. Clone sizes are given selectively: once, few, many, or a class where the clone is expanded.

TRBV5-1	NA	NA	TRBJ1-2	CASFATLKGGGYTF	TGCGCCAGTTTCGCGACACTGAAAGGGGGTGGCTACACCTTC
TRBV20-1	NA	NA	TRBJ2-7	CSARDRLGAYEQYF	TGCAGTGCTAGAGATCGCCTTGGGGCCTACGAGCAGTACTTC
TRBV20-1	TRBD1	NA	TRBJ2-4	CSARSQTGAREQYF	TGCAGTGCTAGATCTCAGACAGGGGCGAGGGAGCAGTACTTC
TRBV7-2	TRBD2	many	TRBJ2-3	CASSLLAGGPTDTQYF	TGTGCCAGCAGCTTGCTAGCGGGAGGGCCCACAGATACGCAGTATTTT
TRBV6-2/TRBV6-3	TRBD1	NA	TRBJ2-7	CASSRTGGTAAEQYF	TGTGCCAGCAGCCGTACAGGGGGGACGGCAGCCGAGCAGTACTTC
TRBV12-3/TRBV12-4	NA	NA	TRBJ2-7	CASSFQYEQYF	TGTGCCAGCAGTTTTCAGTACGAGCAGTACTTC
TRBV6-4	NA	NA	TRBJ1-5	CASSPGGASNQPQHF	TGTGCCAGCAGCCCGGGAGGGGCTAGCAATCAGCCCCAGCATTTT
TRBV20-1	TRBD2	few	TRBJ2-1	CSAVRRGERGYNEQFF	TGCAGTGCTGTGCGAAGGGGCGAGCGGGGGTACAATGAGCAGTTCTTC
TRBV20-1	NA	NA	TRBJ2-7	CSAEFGGRAYEQYF	TGCAGTGCCGAATTTGGGGGTAGGGCCTACGAGCAGTACTTC
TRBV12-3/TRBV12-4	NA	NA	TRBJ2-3	CASSSIGRSTDTQYF	TGTGCCAGCAGTTCCATCGGACGGAGCACAGATACGCAGTATTTT
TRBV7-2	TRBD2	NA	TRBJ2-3	CASSFEGSLAGRYAQYF	TGTGCCAGCAGCTTCGAGGGATCCCTAGCGGGAAGGTATGCGCAGTATTTT
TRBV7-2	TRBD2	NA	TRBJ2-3	CASSPLAADTQYF	TGTGCCAGCAGCCCACTAGCGGCAGATACGCAGTATTTT
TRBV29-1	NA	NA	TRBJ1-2	CSVQTGNYGYTF	TGCAGCGTTCAGACAGGCAACTATGGCTACACCTTC
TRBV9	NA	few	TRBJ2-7	CASSYGPAGYEQYF	TGTGCCAGCAGCTACGGACCGGCCGGTTACGAGCAGTACTTC
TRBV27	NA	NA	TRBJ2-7	CASHGGSYEQYF	TGTGCCAGCCACGGGGGCTCCTACGAGCAGTACTTC
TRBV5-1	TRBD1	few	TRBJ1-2	CASRIGTANYGYTF	TGCGCCAGCAGAATCGGGACAGCCAACTATGGCTACACCTTC
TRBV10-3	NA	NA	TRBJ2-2	CAISDQAEKRTGELFF	TGTGCCATCAGTGATCAAGCGGAGAAGCGTACCGGGGAGCTGTTTTTT
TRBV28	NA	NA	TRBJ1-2	CASRGAGEGGYTF	TGTGCCAGCAGAGGGGCAGGGGAGGGCGGCTACACCTTC
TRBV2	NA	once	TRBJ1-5	CASRGEHNQPQHF	TGTGCCAGCAGGGGGGAACACAATCAGCCCCAGCATTTT
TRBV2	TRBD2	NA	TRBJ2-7	CGSSPGTSYEQYF	TGTGGCAGCAGTCCCGGGACTAGCTACGAGCAGTACTTC
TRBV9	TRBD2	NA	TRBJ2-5	CASSARGLAEETQYF	TGTGCCAGCAGCGCCAGGGGACTAGCGGAAGAGACCCAGTACTTC
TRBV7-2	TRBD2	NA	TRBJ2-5	CASSPRVAGGQGTQYF	TGTGCCAGCAGCCCACGTGTCGCGGGGGGCCAAGGGACCCAGTACTTC
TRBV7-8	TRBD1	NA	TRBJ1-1	CASSWGGQGTEAFF	TGTGCCAGCAGCTGGGGCGGACAGGGCACTGAAGCTTTCTTT
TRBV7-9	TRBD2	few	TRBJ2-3	CASSPGLAGISDTQYF	TGTGCCAGCAGCCCGGGACTAGCGGGAATTTCAGATACGCAGTATTTT
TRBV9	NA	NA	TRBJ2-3	CASSGGGPWDTQYF	TGTGCCAGCAGCGGAGGGGGTCCTTGGGATACGCAGTATTTT
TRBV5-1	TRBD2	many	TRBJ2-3	CASSLGVGTSGSTFADTQYF	TGCGCCAGCAGCTTGGGGGTTGGGACTAGCGGGAGTACGTTTGCGGATACGCAGTATTTT
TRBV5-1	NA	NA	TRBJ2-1	CASSFALNEQFF	TGCGCCAGCAGCTTCGCCTTAAATGAGCAGTTCTTC
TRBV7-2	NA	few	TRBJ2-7	CASSLGEWNEQYF	TGTGCCAGCAGCTTAGGGGAGTGGAATGAGCAGTACTTC
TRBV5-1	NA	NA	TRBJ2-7	CASSSPTYEQYF	TGCGCCAGCAGCTCCCCTACCTACGAGCAGTACTTC
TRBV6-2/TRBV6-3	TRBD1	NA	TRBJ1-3	CASSQHRGISGNTIYF	TGTGCCAGCAGCCAGCACAGGGGAATCTCTGGAAACACCATATATTTT
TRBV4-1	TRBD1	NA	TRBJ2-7	CASSQNQGAYEQYF	TGCGCCAGCAGCCAAAATCAGGGGGCCTACGAGCAGTACTTC
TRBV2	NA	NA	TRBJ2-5	CASSGRGKAGYF	TGTGCCAGCAGTGGTCGGGGCAAAGCGGGGTACTTC
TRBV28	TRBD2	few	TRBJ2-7	CASSLIGGEKNEQYF	TGTGCCAGCAGTTTGATTGGGGGGGAGAAGAACGAGCAGTACTTC
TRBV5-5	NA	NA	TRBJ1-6	CASSLELAGEISPLHF	TGTGCCAGCAGCTTGGAGCTGGCAGGCGAGATTTCACCCCTCCACTTT
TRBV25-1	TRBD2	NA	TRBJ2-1	CASSEYRLAGGNEQFF	TGTGCCAGCAGTGAATATAGGCTAGCGGGAGGGAATGAGCAGTTCTTC
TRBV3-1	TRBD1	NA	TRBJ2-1	CASSQEAGWTGSINEQFF	TGTGCCAGCAGCCAAGAGGCCGGATGGACAGGGAGCATCAATGAGCAGTTCTTC
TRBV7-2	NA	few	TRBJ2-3	CASRDWGGQTDTQYF	TGTGCCAGCAGAGACTGGGGGGGGCAGACAGATACGCAGTATTTT
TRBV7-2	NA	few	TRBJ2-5	CASSPVTGQGPQETQYF	TGTGCCAGCAGCCCAGTAACGGGTCAAGGGCCTCAAGAGACCCAGTACTTC
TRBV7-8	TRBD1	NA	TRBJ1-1	CASSWGDRVNTEAFF	TGTGCCAGCAGCTGGGGGGACAGGGTGAACACTGAAGCTTTCTTT
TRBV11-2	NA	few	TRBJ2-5	CASSLSLQETQYF	TGTGCCAGCAGCTTATCACTCCAAGAGACCCAGTACTTC
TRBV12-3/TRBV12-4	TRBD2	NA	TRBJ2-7	CASSPLAGVEQYF	TGTGCCAGCAGTCCCTTAGCGGGAGTTGAGCAGTACTTC
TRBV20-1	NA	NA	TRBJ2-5	CSARDGAMKTQYF	TGCAGTGCTAGAGATGGGGCAATGAAGACCCAGTACTTC
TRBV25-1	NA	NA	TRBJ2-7	CAGIQKGTQGYEQYF	TGTGCCGGCATTCAAAAGGGTACACAGGGCTACGAGCAGTACTTC
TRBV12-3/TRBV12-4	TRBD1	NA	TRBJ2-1	CASSLASGTGYNEQFF	TGTGCCAGCAGTTTAGCCTCCGGGACAGGGTACAATGAGCAGTTCTTC
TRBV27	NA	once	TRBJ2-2	CASSFLTGSGELFF	TGTGCCAGCAGTTTCCTGACAGGTTCGGGGGAGCTGTTTTTT
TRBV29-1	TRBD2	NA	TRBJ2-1	CSVASKRLAGGYYNEQFF	TGCAGCGTTGCTTCCAAAAGACTAGCGGGAGGGTACTACAATGAGCAGTTCTTC